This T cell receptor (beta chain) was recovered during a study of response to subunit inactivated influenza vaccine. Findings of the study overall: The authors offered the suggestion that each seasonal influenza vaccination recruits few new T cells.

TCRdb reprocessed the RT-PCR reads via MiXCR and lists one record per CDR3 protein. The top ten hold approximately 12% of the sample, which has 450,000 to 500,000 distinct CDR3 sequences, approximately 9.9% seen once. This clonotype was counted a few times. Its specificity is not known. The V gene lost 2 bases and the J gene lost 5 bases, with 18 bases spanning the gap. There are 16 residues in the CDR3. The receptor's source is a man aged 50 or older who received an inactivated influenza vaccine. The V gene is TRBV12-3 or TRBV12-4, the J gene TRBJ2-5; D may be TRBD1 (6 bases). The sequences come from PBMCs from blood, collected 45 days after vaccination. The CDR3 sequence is CASSLNNRASRETQYF. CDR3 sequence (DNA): TGTGCCAGCAGTTTAAATAACAGGGCAAGTCGGGAGACCCAGTACTTC.